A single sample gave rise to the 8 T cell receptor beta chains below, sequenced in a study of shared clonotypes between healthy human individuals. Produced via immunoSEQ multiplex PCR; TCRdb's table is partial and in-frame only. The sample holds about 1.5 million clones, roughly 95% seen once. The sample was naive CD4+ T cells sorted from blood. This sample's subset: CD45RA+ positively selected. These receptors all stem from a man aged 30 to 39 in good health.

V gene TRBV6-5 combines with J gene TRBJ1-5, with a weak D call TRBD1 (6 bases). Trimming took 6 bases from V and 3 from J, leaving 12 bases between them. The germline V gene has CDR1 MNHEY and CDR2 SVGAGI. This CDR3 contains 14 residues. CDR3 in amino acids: CASSLRQDNQPQHF. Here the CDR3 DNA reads TGTGCCAGCAGCCTTCGACAGGACAATCAGCCCCAGCATTTT.

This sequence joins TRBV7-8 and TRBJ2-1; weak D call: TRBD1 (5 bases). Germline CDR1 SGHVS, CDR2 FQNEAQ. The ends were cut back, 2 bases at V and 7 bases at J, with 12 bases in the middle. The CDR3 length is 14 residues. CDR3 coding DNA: TGTGCCAGCAGCTTAAAAGCCAGGGTGAATGAGCAGTTCTTC. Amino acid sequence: CASSLKARVNEQFF.

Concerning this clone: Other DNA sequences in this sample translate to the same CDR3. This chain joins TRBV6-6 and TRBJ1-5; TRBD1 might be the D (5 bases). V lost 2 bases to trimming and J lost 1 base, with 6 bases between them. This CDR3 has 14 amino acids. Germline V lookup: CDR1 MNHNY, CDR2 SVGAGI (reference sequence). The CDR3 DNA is TGTGCCAGCAGTTACCGGGACAGCAATCAGCCCCAGCATTTT. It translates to CASSYRDSNQPQHF.

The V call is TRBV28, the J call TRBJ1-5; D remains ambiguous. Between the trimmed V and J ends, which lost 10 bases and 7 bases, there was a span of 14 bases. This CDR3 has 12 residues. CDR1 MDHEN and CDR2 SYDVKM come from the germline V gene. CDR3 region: CATLPPRQPQHF. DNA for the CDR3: TGTGCCACCCTACCTCCCCGACAGCCCCAGCATTTT. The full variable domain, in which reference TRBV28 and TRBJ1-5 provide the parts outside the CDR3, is DVKVTQSSRYLVKRTGEKVFLECVQDMDHENMFWYRQDPGLGLRLIYFSYDVKMKEKGDIPEGYSVSREKKERFSLILESASTNQTSMYLCATLPPRQPQHFGDGTRLSIL.

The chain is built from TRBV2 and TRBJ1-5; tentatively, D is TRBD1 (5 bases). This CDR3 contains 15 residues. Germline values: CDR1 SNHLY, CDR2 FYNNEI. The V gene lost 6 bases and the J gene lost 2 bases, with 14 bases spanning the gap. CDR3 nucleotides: TGTGCCAGCAGGAACGGTGGGGGGGGCAATCAGCCCCAGCATTTT. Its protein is CASRNGGGGNQPQHF.

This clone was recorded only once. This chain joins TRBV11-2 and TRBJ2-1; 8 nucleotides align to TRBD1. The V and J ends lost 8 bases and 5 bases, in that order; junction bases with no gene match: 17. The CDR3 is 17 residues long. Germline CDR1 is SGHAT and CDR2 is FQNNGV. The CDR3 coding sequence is TGTGCCAGCCGGAGGTTTTCCGGGACAGGTCCAGACAATGAGCAGTTCTTC. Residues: CASRRFSGTGPDNEQFF. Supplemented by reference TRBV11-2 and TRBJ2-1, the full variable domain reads EAGVAQSPRYKIIEKRQSVAFWCNPISGHATLYWYQQILGQGPKLLIQFQNNGVVDDSQLPKDRFSAERLKGVDSTLKIQPAKLEDSAVYLCASRRFSGTGPDNEQFFGPGTRLTVL.

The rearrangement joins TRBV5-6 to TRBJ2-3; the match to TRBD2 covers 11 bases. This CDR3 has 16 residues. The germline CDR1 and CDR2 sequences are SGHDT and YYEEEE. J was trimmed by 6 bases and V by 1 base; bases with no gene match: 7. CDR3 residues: CASSLSRGLAVDTQYF. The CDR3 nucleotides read TGTGCCAGCAGCTTGTCTCGGGGACTAGCGGTCGATACGCAGTATTTT.

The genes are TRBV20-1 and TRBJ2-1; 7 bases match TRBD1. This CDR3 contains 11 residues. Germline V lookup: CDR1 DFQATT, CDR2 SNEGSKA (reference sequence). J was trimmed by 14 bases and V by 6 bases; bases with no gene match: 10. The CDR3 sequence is CSARQGPHKFF. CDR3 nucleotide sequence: TGCAGTGCACGACAGGGCCCACACAAGTTCTTC.